The 32 T cell receptor beta chains below come from one sample, sequenced in a study of blood T cell repertoires in COVID-19. Assay used: immunoSEQ multiplex PCR; TCRdb lists only in-frame clones, some missing. The sample holds 90,000 to 120,000 clones, over 65% seen once. Sequencing was performed on peripheral blood. Every receptor here comes from a woman in her thirties or forties with acute or convalescent COVID-19.

The rearrangement joins TRBV19 to TRBJ2-5, with 7 bases that match TRBD1. This CDR3 region has 14 residues. Germline CDR1 and CDR2: LNHDA and SQIVND (reference sequence). V lost 6 bases and J lost 2; bases outside the gene matches: 6. The CDR3 coding sequence is TGTGCCAGTAGGCCTCAGGGGGTACAAGAGACCCAGTACTTC. This translates into CASRPQGVQETQYF.

The chain is built from TRBV11-1 and TRBJ2-2; D unresolved. Trimming left V 7 bases short and J 5 bases short, with 5 bases between. The CDR3 length is 11 residues. Germline V gene lookup returns CDR1 SGHAT and CDR2 FQDESV (reference sequence). CDR3 DNA sequence: TGTGCCAGCACCAATACCGGGGAGCTGTTTTTT. Encoded protein: CASTNTGELFF. Drawing the rest from reference TRBV11-1 and TRBJ2-2, the complete variable domain is EAEVAQSPRYKITEKSQAVAFWCDPISGHATLYWYRQILGQGPELLVQFQDESVVDDSQLPKDRFSAERLKGVDSTLKIQPAELGDSAMYLCASTNTGELFFGEGSRLTVL.

This clone has a handful of counts. The chain recombines TRBV28 with TRBJ1-2; TRBD1 matches 7 bases. The CDR3 is 15 amino acids. Per the germline V gene, CDR1 is MDHEN and CDR2 is SYDVKM. The J segment lost 7 bases and the V segment lost 4 bases, leaving 12 bases of the junction unmatched. The CDR3 spells CASSSSPRGLGGYTF. CDR3 DNA: TGTGCCAGCAGTTCAAGCCCCAGGGGGTTGGGTGGCTACACCTTC.

This clone showed up just a few times. The V gene is TRBV5-6, the J gene TRBJ2-3; 7 bases are a match to TRBD2. This CDR3 has 15 residues. V shed 5 bases and J 2 bases; nucleotides not matched to a gene: 8. Germline lookup yields CDR1 SGHDT and CDR2 YYEEEE. Written as DNA, the CDR3 is TGTGCCAGCAGTTCACCGGCGGGGGTCACAGATACGCAGTATTTT. Translating gives CASSSPAGVTDTQYF.

This rearrangement joins TRBV11-2 to TRBJ2-1; possible D gene TRBD1, 7 bases. CDR3 length: 15 residues. Germline loops: CDR1 SGHAT, CDR2 FQNNGV. Trimming cost V 2 bases and J 5 bases, with 13 bases left between them. CDR3 region: CASSLLRDRNNEQFF. CDR3 nucleotide sequence: TGTGCCAGCAGCTTATTGCGGGACAGAAACAATGAGCAGTTCTTC. Complete variable domain (other parts from reference TRBV11-2 and TRBJ2-1): EAGVAQSPRYKIIEKRQSVAFWCNPISGHATLYWYQQILGQGPKLLIQFQNNGVVDDSQLPKDRFSAERLKGVDSTLKIQPAKLEDSAVYLCASSLLRDRNNEQFFGPGTRLTVL.

J is TRBJ2-1 and V is TRBV3-1 (or the pseudogene TRBV3-2); D possibly corresponds to TRBD1 (6 bases). V lost 4 bases to trimming and J lost 2 bases, with 24 bases between them. CDR3 length equals 19 residues. Germline CDR1 reads LGHDT; CDR2 reads YNNKEL (reference sequence). DNA of the CDR3: TGTGCCAGCAGCCCAAAATCAGGGGTTGGCGGAGCTGCCTACAATGAGCAGTTCTTC. This codes for CASSPKSGVGGAAYNEQFF.

The CDR3 protein is CASSPSGGDTQYF. CDR3 nucleotides: TGTGCCAGCAGCCCCTCGGGGGGGGATACGCAGTATTTT. The chain links TRBV7-9 to TRBJ2-3, with 8 bases identical to TRBD2. Germline loops: CDR1 SEHNR, CDR2 FQNEAQ (reference sequence). After removal of 5 bases from V and 6 bases from J, the junction contained 4 bases not matched to a gene. The CDR3 totals 13 residues.

This clone was picked up one time. The chain links TRBV5-6 to TRBJ2-5; 9 bases are shared with TRBD1. This CDR3 spans 14 amino acids. Trimming at V came to 5 bases and at J to 4 bases, leaving 6 bases not matched to a gene. Germline V gene data show CDR1 as SGHDT and CDR2 as YYEEEE. This chain's CDR3 is CASRSGTGRETQYF. DNA of the CDR3: TGTGCCAGCAGGTCCGGGACAGGGCGAGAGACCCAGTACTTC.

On this clone: At one boundary the junction diverges from the germline segment, which might be a read error. CDR3 nucleotide sequence: TGTGCCAGCAGCTTATCGCAGGGCACTCAAGCTTTCTTT. This translates into CASSLSQGTQAFF. This chain uses TRBV7-3 with TRBJ1-1; perhaps TRBD1 as D (5 bases). The CDR3 has 13 amino acids. CDR1 and CDR2 (germline): SGHTA, FQGTGA.

CDR3 nucleotides: TGCGCCAGCAACCTAGCGGGGGAGTACAATGAGCAGTTCTTC. This gives the protein CASNLAGEYNEQFF. The J gene is TRBJ2-1, the V gene TRBV10-2, with 10 bases identical to TRBD2. Per the germline V gene, CDR1 is WSHSY and CDR2 is SAAADI. The ends lost 7 bases at V and 4 bases at J; junction bases unmatched: 4. The CDR3 totals 14 residues.

The count of this clone is one. V usage is TRBV19 and J usage is TRBJ2-1; 11 nucleotides match TRBD2. This CDR3 region has 18 residues. Trimming took 9 bases from V and 4 from J; bases not matched to a gene: 17. Germline V gives CDR1 LNHDA, CDR2 SQIVND (reference sequence). This chain's CDR3 is CASFSGGGRKGAYNEQFF. Written as DNA, the CDR3 is TGTGCCAGCTTTAGCGGGGGGGGAAGGAAAGGGGCATACAATGAGCAGTTCTTC.

This rearrangement joins TRBV27 to TRBJ2-6; a weak D match, TRBD1 (5 bases). Germline V gene lookup returns CDR1 MNHEY and CDR2 SMNVEV (reference sequence). Trimming shortened V by 6 bases and J by 4 bases, and 13 bases separated the two germline ends. The CDR3 has 15 amino acids. The CDR3 spells CASSPARAGANVLTF. The CDR3 nucleotides read TGTGCCAGCAGCCCCGCCAGGGCCGGGGCCAACGTCCTGACTTTC.

This chain links TRBV18 with TRBJ2-3, with 11 bases identical to TRBD2. V shed 3 bases and J 2 bases; nucleotides not matched to a gene: 4. The CDR3 extends over 16 amino acids. CDR1 KGHSH and CDR2 LQKENI come from the germline V gene. Written as DNA, the CDR3 is TGTGCCAGCTCACCCCTAGCGGGGGGAAACACAGATACGCAGTATTTT. This gives the protein CASSPLAGGNTDTQYF.

The chain carries TRBV5-5 and TRBJ2-3; D not certain. This CDR3 region has 12 residues. V was clipped by 3 bases and J by 2 bases, with 4 bases between them. The V gene's germline CDR1 is SGHKS and CDR2 YYEKEE (reference sequence). The CDR3 here is CASSSSTDTQYF. For the CDR3, the DNA is TGTGCCAGCAGCTCGTCCACAGATACGCAGTATTTT.

This chain uses TRBV7-2 with TRBJ2-4, with 7 positions matching TRBD2. The germline gives CDR1 SGHTA, CDR2 FQGNSA. CDR3 length equals 14 residues. V lost 7 bases to trimming and J lost 9 bases; unmatched junction nucleotides: 12. The CDR3 DNA reads as TGTGCCAGCACCCCCCAGGGAGGGCCTGGCATTCAGTACTTC. This gives the protein CASTPQGGPGIQYF.

This chain links TRBV28 with TRBJ2-1, with 7 nucleotides matching TRBD1. J lost 4 bases, V lost 6 bases, and 12 bases had no gene match. Germline loops: CDR1 MDHEN, CDR2 SYDVKM. CDR3 length equals 16 residues. CDR3 protein: CASSYVRGPGYNEQFF. CDR3 DNA: TGTGCCAGCAGCTACGTAAGGGGGCCCGGGTACAATGAGCAGTTCTTC.

This chain uses TRBV10-3 with TRBJ1-2, with a tentative D call TRBD1 (5 bases). Germline V gene sequence: CDR1 ENHRY, CDR2 SYGVKD. The CDR3 contains 12 residues. V lost 7 bases and J lost 4, with 10 bases in between. CDR3 sequence: CAITREGYGYTF. In DNA, the CDR3 is TGTGCCATCACCAGGGAGGGCTATGGCTACACCTTC.

The chain has TRBV5-1 and TRBJ2-5; 8 nucleotides match TRBD2. Unmatched junction bases numbered 6, after V lost 1 base and J lost 4 bases. This CDR3 contains 15 residues. Germline V gene sequence: CDR1 SGHRS, CDR2 YFSETQ. CDR3 nucleotide sequence: TGCGCCAGCAGCTTGTTCGGGGGGGCCGGAGAGACCCAGTACTTC. Translating it yields CASSLFGGAGETQYF.

V is TRBV30 and J is TRBJ1-4; D not certain. Germline CDR1 is GTSNPN and CDR2 is SVGIG (reference sequence). V lost 3 bases to trimming and J lost 1 base, with 6 bases between them. This CDR3 is built from 13 residues. The CDR3 spells CAWSRGTNEKLFF. The DNA for the CDR3 is TGTGCCTGGAGCCGGGGAACTAATGAAAAACTGTTTTTT.

The V and J genes are TRBV10-3 and TRBJ2-2, with D possibly being TRBD2 (6 bases). V was clipped by 11 bases and J by 2 bases, with 15 bases between them. Germline-derived CDR1 and CDR2 are ENHRY and SYGVKD. The CDR3 length is 14 residues. The CDR3 here is CAHGVAANTGELFF. The CDR3, as DNA: TGTGCCCACGGGGTAGCGGCCAACACCGGGGAGCTGTTTTTT.

The chain combines TRBV6-5 with TRBJ2-1; a weak D match, TRBD2 (5 bases). The germline V gene encodes CDR1 MNHEY and CDR2 SVGAGI. Trimming took off 5 bases at V and 7 bases at J, with 12 bases between the two ends. The CDR3 spans 13 residues. The CDR3 nucleotides read TGTGCCAGCAGTCCGAGGGAATTGAATGAGCAGTTCTTC. Its translation is CASSPRELNEQFF.

This clone appeared many times. This chain joins TRBV3-1 (or the pseudogene TRBV3-2) and TRBJ1-1, with TRBD1 as a possible D gene (6 bases). Trimming removed 4 bases at V and 4 bases at J, with 13 bases between. Germline assignment: CDR1 LGHDT and CDR2 YNNKEL (reference sequence). The CDR3 is made up of 14 amino acids. CDR3 bases: TGTGCCAGCAGCCTTACAGGGAAAGGCACTGAAGCTTTCTTT. This sequence encodes CASSLTGKGTEAFF.

This clone was observed a handful of times. An end of the junction does not agree with germline; a read error may underlie this. The chain links TRBV11-2 to TRBJ2-1, with D possibly being TRBD1 (5 bases). The CDR3 loop spans 15 amino acids. The germline gives CDR1 SGHAT, CDR2 FQNNGV. Written as DNA, the CDR3 is TGTGCCAGCAGCCTAGAAAACTCAGGGTTCAATGAGCAGTTCTTC. It is translated as CASSLENSGFNEQFF. Filled out from reference TRBV11-2 and TRBJ2-1, the complete variable domain reads EAGVAQSPRYKIIEKRQSVAFWCNPISGHATLYWYQQILGQGPKLLIQFQNNGVVDDSQLPKDRFSAERLKGVDSTLKIQPAKLEDSAVYLCASSLENSGFNEQFFGPGTRLTVL.

The chain joins TRBV5-4 to TRBJ1-1; D possibly corresponds to TRBD1 (6 bases). In germline, CDR1 is SGHNT, CDR2 YYREEE (reference sequence). CDR3 length equals 14 residues. V was pared by 4 bases and J by 1 base, with 11 bases between. CDR3 region: CASSHPDRNTEAFF. DNA for the CDR3: TGTGCCAGCAGCCACCCGGACAGGAACACTGAAGCTTTCTTT.

The count of this clone is one. The chain is built from TRBV7-9 and TRBJ1-4; a weak D match, TRBD1 (6 bases). V gave up 11 bases and J gave up 10 bases, with 17 bases separating them. The CDR3 spans 12 residues. Per the germline V gene, CDR1 is SEHNR and CDR2 is FQNEAQ (reference sequence). The CDR3 sequence: CASSVDSLKLFF. For the CDR3, the DNA is TGTGCCTCATCCGTGGACAGCCTAAAACTGTTTTTT.

In this sample, this clone turned up a few times. This sequence joins TRBV19 and TRBJ1-5; D unclear. The CDR3 totals 15 residues. Germline V gives CDR1 LNHDA, CDR2 SQIVND (reference sequence). Trimming left V 4 bases short and J 0 bases short, with 10 bases between. The CDR3 DNA reads TGTGCCAGTAGTACCAGGACTTATAGCAATCAGCCCCAGCATTTT. Translation: CASSTRTYSNQPQHF. Looking up the rest from reference TRBV19 and TRBJ1-5 gives the full variable domain: DGGITQSPKYLFRKEGQNVTLSCEQNLNHDAMYWYRQDPGQGLRLIYYSQIVNDFQKGDIAEGYSVSREKKESFPLTVTSAQKNPTAFYLCASSTRTYSNQPQHFGDGTRLSIL.

The J gene is TRBJ1-6, the V gene TRBV6-2 or TRBV6-3; TRBD1 matches at 7 bases. The ends lost 2 bases at V and 7 bases at J; junction bases unmatched: 5. CDR1 and CDR2 from the germline V gene are MNHEY and SVGEGT. The CDR3 totals 15 residues. Here the CDR3 reads CASSYLRGKNSPLHF. The CDR3 bases are TGTGCCAGCAGTTACCTCAGGGGGAAGAATTCACCCCTCCACTTT.

The J gene is TRBJ1-1, the V gene TRBV18; the D is unclear. Trimming shortened V by 3 bases and J by 5 bases, and 16 bases separated the two germline ends. The CDR3 has 15 residues. Germline CDR1 is KGHSH and CDR2 is LQKENI. This CDR3 reads CASSPLQRADTEAFF. CDR3 bases: TGTGCCAGCTCACCGCTACAGCGGGCGGATACTGAAGCTTTCTTT. The full variable domain, completed using reference TRBV18 and TRBJ1-1, is NAGVMQNPRHLVRRRGQEARLRCSPMKGHSHVYWYRQLPEEGLKFMVYLQKENIIDESGMPKERFSAEFPKEGPSILRIQQVVRGDSAAYFCASSPLQRADTEAFFGQGTRLTVV.

V usage is TRBV19 and J usage is TRBJ2-7; TRBD1 aligns across 8 bases. Trimming removed 5 bases from V and 1 base from J; junction bases left unmatched: 16. This CDR3 has 18 amino acids. Looked up from germline, CDR1 is LNHDA and CDR2 is SQIVND (reference sequence). Written as DNA, the CDR3 is TGTGCCAGTAGTGCGTCCGGAAACCCAGGGACAGGATCCTACGAGCAGTACTTC. Residues: CASSASGNPGTGSYEQYF.

V usage is TRBV6-4 and J usage is TRBJ2-7; the D gene is possibly TRBD1 (6 bases). Germline values: CDR1 MRHNA, CDR2 SNTAGT. This CDR3 region has 17 residues. Between the trimmed V and J ends, which lost 5 bases and 0 bases, there was a span of 20 bases. The CDR3 bases are TGTGCCAGCAGTCCGGCTTTCGGACAGTTCCTCTCCTACGAGCAGTACTTC. Translated, it gives CASSPAFGQFLSYEQYF.

The chain uses TRBV11-2 and TRBJ2-2; 8 bases agree with TRBD2. J gave up 2 bases and V 4 bases, and 6 bases lay outside the gene matches. The CDR3 loop spans 16 amino acids. Germline values: CDR1 SGHAT, CDR2 FQNNGV. DNA of the CDR3: TGTGCCAGCAGCTCCTGGACTAGCAGAAACACCGGGGAGCTGTTTTTT. It yields the protein CASSSWTSRNTGELFF.

The gene calls are TRBV6-5 and TRBJ1-5; D uncertain. CDR1 is MNHEY and CDR2 is SVGAGI in the germline V gene. The CDR3 totals 13 residues. The germline V and J ends were trimmed by 5 bases and 11 bases, with 16 bases remaining between them. As DNA, the CDR3 is TGTGCCAGCAGTCCGCTCGAAACAAAAGCCCAGCATTTT. As protein: CASSPLETKAQHF.